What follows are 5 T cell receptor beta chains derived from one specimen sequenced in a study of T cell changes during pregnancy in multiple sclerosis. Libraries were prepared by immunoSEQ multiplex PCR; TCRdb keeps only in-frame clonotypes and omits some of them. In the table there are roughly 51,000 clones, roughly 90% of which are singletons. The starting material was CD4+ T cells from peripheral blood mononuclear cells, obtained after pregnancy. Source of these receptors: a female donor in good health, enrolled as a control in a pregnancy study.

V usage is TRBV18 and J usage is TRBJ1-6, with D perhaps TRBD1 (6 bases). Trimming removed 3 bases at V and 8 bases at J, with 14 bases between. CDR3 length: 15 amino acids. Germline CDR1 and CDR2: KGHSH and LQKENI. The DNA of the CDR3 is TGTGCCAGCTCACCCGGGCAGGGGCGGCATTCACCCCTCCACTTT. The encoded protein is CASSPGQGRHSPLHF.

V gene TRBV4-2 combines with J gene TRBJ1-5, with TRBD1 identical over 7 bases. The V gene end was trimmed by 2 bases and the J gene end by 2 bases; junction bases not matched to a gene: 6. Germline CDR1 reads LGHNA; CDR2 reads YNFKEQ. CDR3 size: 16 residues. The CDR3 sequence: CASSQTGAEGNQPQHF. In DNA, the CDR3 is TGTGCCAGCAGCCAAACAGGGGCTGAAGGCAATCAGCCCCAGCATTTT.

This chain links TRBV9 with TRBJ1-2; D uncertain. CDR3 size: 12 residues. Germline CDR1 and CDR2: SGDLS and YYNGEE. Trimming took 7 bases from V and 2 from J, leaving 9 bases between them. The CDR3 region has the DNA TGTGCCAGCGGCCAAACCAACTATGGCTACACCTTC. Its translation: CASGQTNYGYTF.

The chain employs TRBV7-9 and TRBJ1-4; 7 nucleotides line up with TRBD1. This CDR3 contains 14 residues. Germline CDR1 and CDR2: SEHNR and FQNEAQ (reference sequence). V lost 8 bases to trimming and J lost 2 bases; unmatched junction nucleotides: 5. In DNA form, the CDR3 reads TGTGCCAGCGGCAGGGGGAGGACTAATGAAAAACTGTTTTTT. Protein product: CASGRGRTNEKLFF. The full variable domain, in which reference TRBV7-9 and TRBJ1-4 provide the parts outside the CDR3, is DTGVSQNPRHKITKRGQNVTFRCDPISEHNRLYWYRQTLGQGPEFLTYFQNEAQLEKSRLLSDRFSAERPKGSFSTLEIQRTEQGDSAMYLCASGRGRTNEKLFFGSGTQLSVL.

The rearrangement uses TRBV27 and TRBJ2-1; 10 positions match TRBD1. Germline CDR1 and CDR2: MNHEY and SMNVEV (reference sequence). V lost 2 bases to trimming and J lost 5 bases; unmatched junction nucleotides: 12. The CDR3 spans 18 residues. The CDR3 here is CASSLRSKTGTGDNEQFF. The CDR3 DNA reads TGTGCCAGCAGTTTACGTTCCAAAACCGGGACAGGGGACAATGAGCAGTTCTTC.